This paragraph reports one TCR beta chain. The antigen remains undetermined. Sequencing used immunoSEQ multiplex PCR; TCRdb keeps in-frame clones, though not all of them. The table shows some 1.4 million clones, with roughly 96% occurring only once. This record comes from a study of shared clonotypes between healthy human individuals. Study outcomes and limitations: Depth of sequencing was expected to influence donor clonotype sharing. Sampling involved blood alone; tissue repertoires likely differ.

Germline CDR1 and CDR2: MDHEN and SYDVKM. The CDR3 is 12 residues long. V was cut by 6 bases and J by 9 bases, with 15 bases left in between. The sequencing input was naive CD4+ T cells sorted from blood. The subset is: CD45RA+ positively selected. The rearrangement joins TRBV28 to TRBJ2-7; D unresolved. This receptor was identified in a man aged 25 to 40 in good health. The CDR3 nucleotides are TGTGCCAGCAGCCCCGGGTTCGATAGGCAGTACTTC. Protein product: CASSPGFDRQYF.